The sequence of this T cell receptor beta chain was determined in a study of shared clonotypes between healthy human individuals. Points from the study as a whole: Rarefaction demonstrated incomplete sorted-subset sequencing despite large depth.

Sequencing used immunoSEQ multiplex PCR; TCRdb keeps in-frame clones, though not all of them. The data show around 2,000,000 clones, 85% to 95% seen once. Details on this clone: The antigen is not known.

Positively selected for CCR7, the CD45RO-negative cells used as naive CD8 cells excluded terminally differentiated effector memory CD45RA+ cells. Nashville, Tennessee was home to all donors, who were Caucasian adults. The source of this sequence is a man aged 18-30 years in good health. Sequenced input: naive CD8+ T cells sorted from blood.

For the CDR3, the DNA is TGCGCCAGCAGCCCCCGGACGGAAGTGTACGCCGGGGAGCTGTTTTTT. Its protein product is CASSPRTEVYAGELFF. The chain carries TRBV5-1 and TRBJ2-2; unclear D gene. V lost 4 bases and J 6 bases, leaving 19 bases between the germline ends. The CDR3 has 16 amino acids. CDR1 is SGHRS, CDR2 YFSETQ, per germline.